This entry is about one T cell receptor beta chain. Assay: immunoSEQ multiplex PCR; the TCRdb copy retains only in-frame clones and omits some. Among 90,000 or so clones listed, about 91% were seen once. The source of the sample is a study of T cell changes during pregnancy in multiple sclerosis. Germline loops: CDR1 MGHRA, CDR2 YSYEKL. This CDR3 contains 17 residues. V shed 0 bases, J shed 3 bases, and the junction held 10 bases outside the gene matches. The sequence came from a female donor in good health, enrolled as a control in a pregnancy study. The sample was peripheral blood, taken in the first trimester of pregnancy. The V gene is TRBV4-1, the J gene TRBJ2-7, with 8 bases matching TRBD2. This chain's CDR3 is CASSQETSSGGIYEQYF. The CDR3 coding sequence is TGCGCCAGCAGCCAAGAGACCTCGAGCGGGGGTATCTACGAGCAGTACTTC.